One and the same sample provided the 5 T cell receptor beta chains below, sequenced in a study of beta chain features in type 1 diabetes. Expressed TCRB transcripts were sequenced, since all the RNA that had been isolated was reverse transcribed. Assay used: immunoSEQ multiplex PCR; TCRdb lists only in-frame clones, some missing. The data hold some 900,000 clones, with roughly 16% observed a single time. The sample consisted of naive CD4+ T cells from blood. The receptors here all came from a woman aged 18-29 years in good health.

The chain employs TRBV29-1 and TRBJ2-7; 14 bases match TRBD2. From germline, CDR1 is SQVTM and CDR2 ANQGSEA. Germline trimming cut 0 bases from V and 4 bases from J; bases unmatched to any gene: 5. This CDR3 spans 16 amino acids. CDR3 DNA: TGCAGCGTTGAAGAGGGGACTAGCGGGAGAAAATACGAGCAGTACTTC. Residues: CSVEEGTSGRKYEQYF.

The chain has TRBV4-3 and TRBJ2-2; 12 nucleotides agree with TRBD1. This CDR3 region has 22 residues. Germline values: CDR1 LGHNA, CDR2 YSLEER. V gave up 1 base and J gave up 1 base; unmatched junction bases: 16. The CDR3 nucleotides read TGCGCCAGCAGCCAAGGATTAATCTTCGGGACAGGGGGCTTTCAGAACACCGGGGAGCTGTTTTTT. Translating gives CASSQGLIFGTGGFQNTGELFF.

This clone turned up a few times. The chain carries TRBV9 and TRBJ2-3; TRBD2 matches 12 bases. After removal of 4 bases from V and 8 bases from J, the junction contained 11 bases not matched to a gene. Germline CDR1 and CDR2: SGDLS and YYNGEE. The CDR3 runs to 16 residues. The CDR3 is CASSSSSGRAGGTQYF. In nucleotides, the CDR3 is TGTGCCAGCAGCTCCTCTAGCGGGAGGGCTGGGGGTACGCAGTATTTT.

The sample holds a few counts of this clone. The CDR3 nucleotides are TGCGCCACTATCCGGGACCCCAGGGATGAGCAGTTCTTC. It translates to CATIRDPRDEQFF. This chain links TRBV10-2 with TRBJ2-1, with D possibly being TRBD1 or TRBD2 (5 bases each). Germline CDR1 reads WSHSY; CDR2 reads SAAADI. The CDR3 runs to 13 residues. Deletions cut 10 bases from V and 8 bases from J, with 18 bases between.

This clone occurred a few times. The sample has other DNA sequences that encode this CDR3 too. The chain carries TRBV7-9 and TRBJ2-7; TRBD2 matches at 10 bases. The ends lost 5 bases at V and 5 bases at J; junction bases unmatched: 6. Per germline, CDR1 SEHNR and CDR2 FQNEAQ (reference sequence). The CDR3 has 14 amino acids. The CDR3 nucleotides read TGTGCCAGCAGCCTAGGCCTAGCGGGAGACGAGCAGTACTTC. This encodes CASSLGLAGDEQYF. Variable domain in full (rest from reference TRBV7-9 and TRBJ2-7): DTGVSQNPRHKITKRGQNVTFRCDPISEHNRLYWYRQTLGQGPEFLTYFQNEAQLEKSRLLSDRFSAERPKGSFSTLEIQRTEQGDSAMYLCASSLGLAGDEQYFGPGTRLTVT.